This T cell receptor beta chain was captured in a study of cytomegalovirus exposure and HLA in healthy donors. Study observations and caveats: About 90% or about 30% of the time was how often most TCR beta V segments were productive, according to an earlier analysis.

About this clone itself: Antigen specificity is unknown.

CDR1 and CDR2 (germline): GTSNPN, SVGIG (reference sequence). V was pared by 4 bases and J by 3 bases, with 10 bases of the junction left unmatched. The CDR3 has 17 residues. PCR was performed using 60 Vbeta and 13 Jbeta primers. Assay used: immunoSEQ multiplex PCR; TCRdb lists only in-frame clones, some missing. Altogether about 170,000 clones are present, approximately 80% being singletons, with the ten largest covering about 2.3%. The V and J genes are TRBV30 and TRBJ2-6; 9 positions match TRBD1. The receptor was isolated from a woman between 50 and 59 years old in good health and CMV-seronegative. Sequencing used PBMCs. This chain's CDR3 is CAWKGWTGDFGANVLTF. CDR3 bases: TGTGCCTGGAAGGGATGGACAGGGGATTTTGGGGCCAACGTCCTGACTTTC.